This is a list of T cell receptor beta chains from one sample in a study of CD8 T cells in Susac syndrome. Via MiXCR, TCRdb re-called the immunoSEQ multiplex PCR reads, giving one row per CDR3 protein. There are tens of thousands of distinct CDR3 sequences in the sample; 95% to 97% occur only once, and approximately 0.62% lies in the top ten. Sequenced material: CD8+ T cells from PBMCs. The receptors shown here come from a human donor with Susac syndrome. Both conserved end residues are part of each CDR3. The D gene is left open where the match is weak.

d_call | j_call | v_call | cdr3_aa | cdr3_nt
NA | TRBJ1-4 | TRBV2 | CASSEGRIPTNEKLFF | TGTGCCAGCAGTGAAGGCAGGATACCCACTAATGAAAAACTGTTTTTT
TRBD2 | TRBJ2-3 | TRBV12-3/TRBV12-4 | CASSLRRGGEDTQYF | TGTGCCAGCAGTTTACGGCGGGGGGGCGAAGATACGCAGTATTTT
NA | TRBJ1-2 | TRBV12-3/TRBV12-4 | CASSSLDSPRYGYTF | TGTGCCAGCAGCTCCCTCGACAGTCCCCGCTATGGCTACACCTTC
NA | TRBJ1-2 | TRBV7-6 | CASSLIPGGGYTF | TGTGCCAGCAGCTTAATCCCAGGCGGTGGCTACACCTTC
NA | TRBJ2-3 | TRBV20-1 | CSAGGDADTQYF | TGCAGTGCTGGTGGGGACGCAGATACGCAGTATTTT
NA | TRBJ1-2 | TRBV29-1 | CSVGGTASPYGYTF | TGCAGCGTTGGAGGGACGGCGAGTCCCTATGGCTACACCTTC
NA | TRBJ2-2 | TRBV5-1 | CASSLVQNTGELFF | TGCGCCAGCAGCTTGGTGCAGAACACCGGGGAGCTGTTTTTT
TRBD1 | TRBJ2-5 | TRBV28 | CASSLGQLSGETQYF | TGTGCCAGCAGTTTGGGACAGTTGAGTGGTGAGACCCAGTACTTC
TRBD2 | TRBJ2-7 | TRBV4-3 | CASSQGNSGNTYEQYF | TGCGCCAGCAGCCAAGGGAATAGCGGGAACACCTACGAGCAGTACTTC
TRBD1 | TRBJ1-2 | TRBV30 | CVGLNYGTDGYTF | TGTGTAGGATTGAATTACGGGACAGATGGCTACACCTTC
TRBD2 | TRBJ2-5 | TRBV18 | CASSRGGHAGETQYF | TGTGCCAGCTCCCGCGGGGGGCACGCAGGGGAGACCCAGTACTTC
NA | TRBJ2-7 | TRBV20-1 | CSGSLSTGRYEQYF | TGCAGTGGATCCCTGTCCACAGGGCGATACGAGCAGTACTTC
TRBD2 | TRBJ2-3 | TRBV30 | CAWSRGTSGFTDTQYF | TGTGCCTGGAGCCGTGGTACTAGCGGATTCACAGATACGCAGTATTTT
NA | TRBJ1-5 | TRBV3-1 | CASSQGQFRYSNQPQHF | TGTGCCAGCAGCCAAGGACAGTTTCGGTATAGCAATCAGCCCCAGCATTTT
NA | TRBJ2-3 | TRBV9 | CASSTSGGSASVGGDTQYF | TGTGCCAGCAGCACAAGTGGAGGGTCGGCTAGCGTCGGTGGTGATACGCAGTATTTT
TRBD1 | TRBJ2-5 | TRBV4-2 | CASSQDLGTEETQYF | TGTGCCAGCAGCCAAGATCTCGGGACAGAAGAGACCCAGTACTTC
NA | TRBJ2-7 | TRBV20-1 | CSATLDGSSYEQYF | TGCAGTGCTACCCTGGACGGGAGCTCCTACGAGCAGTACTTC
TRBD1 | TRBJ2-7 | TRBV5-4 | CASSPRDRRYEQYF | TGTGCCAGCAGCCCCCGGGACAGGAGATACGAGCAGTACTTC
NA | TRBJ2-1 | TRBV4-2 | CASSQEVAQGKGEQFF | TGTGCCAGCAGCCAAGAGGTAGCACAGGGAAAGGGTGAGCAGTTCTTC
NA | TRBJ2-1 | TRBV4-3 | CASSPGAGLGIEQFF | TGCGCCAGCAGCCCCGGGGCGGGGTTGGGGATCGAGCAGTTCTTC
NA | TRBJ1-5 | TRBV20-1 | CSASGGLNQPQHF | TGCAGTGCTAGTGGGGGTCTCAATCAGCCCCAGCATTTT